These 21 T cell receptor beta chains originate from one sample sequenced in a study of blood T cell repertoires in COVID-19. Data came from immunoSEQ multiplex PCR; TCRdb stores just in-frame clones and leaves some out. Of a few hundred thousand clones listed, 87% were seen once; the top ten hold roughly 1%. Sequencing input: PBMCs or T cells enriched from blood (not recorded which). The receptors stem from a woman between 25 and 40 years old who had recovered from COVID-19.

This clone occurred a few times. The chain employs TRBV19 and TRBJ2-1; 7 bases fit TRBD2. This CDR3 is built from 15 residues. The germline gives CDR1 LNHDA, CDR2 SQIVND (reference sequence). V shed 1 base and J 0 bases; nucleotides not matched to a gene: 0. The CDR3 coding sequence is TGTGCCAGTAGTATAGGGGGGGGCTCCTACAATGAGCAGTTCTTC. It encodes CASSIGGGSYNEQFF.

This chain connects TRBV6-5 to TRBJ2-5; a possible D gene is TRBD1 (6 bases). The CDR3 spans 14 residues. The germline CDR1 and CDR2 sequences are MNHEY and SVGAGI. The ends were cut back, 1 base at V and 0 bases at J, with 6 bases in the middle. CDR3 loop: CASSYWTDQETQYF. CDR3 nucleotides: TGTGCCAGCAGTTACTGGACAGACCAAGAGACCCAGTACTTC.

The chain carries TRBV11-2 and TRBJ2-2; TRBD1 aligns across 8 bases. Unmatched junction bases numbered 10, after V lost 5 bases and J lost 2 bases. The germline V gene has CDR1 SGHAT and CDR2 FQNNGV. The CDR3 has 17 residues. CDR3 loop: CASSPLVRGLNTGELFF. The CDR3 nucleotides are TGTGCCAGCAGCCCCCTGGTCAGGGGGCTTAACACCGGGGAGCTGTTTTTT.

In the case of this clone: Other DNA sequences from this sample encode an identical CDR3 as well. This rearrangement joins TRBV27 to TRBJ2-5, with a weak D call TRBD2 (5 bases). The V and J ends lost 2 bases and 5 bases respectively, with 9 bases between them. Germline V lookup: CDR1 MNHEY, CDR2 SMNVEV (reference sequence). The CDR3 extends over 13 amino acids. The CDR3 reads CASSLNRGETQYF. In DNA form, the CDR3 reads TGTGCCAGCAGTTTAAATCGGGGTGAGACCCAGTACTTC.

This clone was counted between two and nine times. The J gene is TRBJ1-5, the V gene TRBV4-3; D is perhaps TRBD1 (6 bases). CDR1 is LGHNA and CDR2 is YSLEER in the germline V gene. V was shortened by 0 bases and J by 0 bases, with 9 bases between the two germline ends. The CDR3 is 16 amino acids. For the CDR3, the DNA is TGCGCCAGCAGCCAAGAGTGGGGACATAGCAATCAGCCCCAGCATTTT. Protein product: CASSQEWGHSNQPQHF.

This clone has just one count. This chain uses TRBV5-1 with TRBJ1-4; 9 nucleotides align to TRBD1. This CDR3 is built from 14 residues. Per germline, CDR1 SGHRS and CDR2 YFSETQ. Trimming removed 2 bases from V and 7 bases from J; junction bases left unmatched: 3. As DNA, the CDR3 is TGCGCCAGCAGCTTAGAGGGACAGGGTGAAAAACTGTTTTTT. Protein product: CASSLEGQGEKLFF. The complete variable domain, with remaining parts taken from reference TRBV5-1 and TRBJ1-4, reads KAGVTQTPRYLIKTRGQQVTLSCSPISGHRSVSWYQQTPGQGLQFLFEYFSETQRNKGNFPGRFSGRQFSNSRSEMNVSTLELGDSALYLCASSLEGQGEKLFFGSGTQLSVL.

The V and J genes are TRBV5-5 and TRBJ1-4; no clear D. Trimming removed 6 bases at V and 3 bases at J, with 18 bases between. Germline V gene sequence: CDR1 SGHKS, CDR2 YYEKEE (reference sequence). CDR3 size: 16 residues. This chain's CDR3 is CASTTNLGISNEKLFF. CDR3 sequence (DNA): TGTGCCAGCACCACAAACCTAGGAATTTCTAATGAAAAACTGTTTTTT.

The chain recombines TRBV28 with TRBJ1-5; 8 bases align to TRBD1. The CDR3 length is 17 residues. Germline V gene lookup returns CDR1 MDHEN and CDR2 SYDVKM. V dropped 3 bases and J dropped 4; count of bases not matched to a gene: 11. DNA of the CDR3: TGTGCCAGCAGTTTTCCCCAGGGGGCGGCCCTTAATCAGCCCCAGCATTTT. Translation: CASSFPQGAALNQPQHF.

This clone was seen a handful of times. The rearrangement links TRBV6-5 to TRBJ2-7; possible D gene TRBD1, 5 bases. CDR3 length: 13 residues. CDR1 and CDR2 (germline): MNHEY, SVGAGI. V lost 9 bases, J lost 2 bases, and 14 bases lay in between. This CDR3 is CASLITGTYEQYF. DNA of the CDR3: TGTGCCAGTTTGATAACAGGAACCTACGAGCAGTACTTC.

This clone was seen just once. The chain combines TRBV12-3 or TRBV12-4 with TRBJ1-2, with D possibly TRBD1 on 6 matching bases. The CDR3 consists of 13 residues. The V end lost 7 bases, the J end lost 7 bases, and 16 bases lay between the germline ends. The CDR3 sequence: CASTQDRFGGYTF. The CDR3 nucleotides read TGTGCCAGCACCCAAGACAGGTTCGGTGGCTACACCTTC.

This clone has just a few counts. This sequence joins TRBV11-2 and TRBJ2-2; 10 bases are a match to TRBD1. Losses at the gene ends were 3 bases for V and 4 bases for J; bases not matched to a gene: 8. Germline values: CDR1 SGHAT, CDR2 FQNNGV. The CDR3 runs to 17 residues. CDR3 residues: CASSLPGQGTATGELFF. DNA for the CDR3: TGTGCCAGCAGCTTGCCGGGACAGGGGACTGCCACCGGGGAGCTGTTTTTT.

The rearrangement joins TRBV28 to TRBJ1-2; 8 bases match TRBD1. Per the germline V gene, CDR1 is MDHEN and CDR2 is SYDVKM. V gave up 7 bases and J gave up 4 bases; unmatched junction bases: 11. This CDR3 comprises 15 residues. The CDR3 DNA is TGTGCCAGCACCCCAACCAGGGGGCTCCCCTATGGCTACACCTTC. Protein: CASTPTRGLPYGYTF.

DNA of the CDR3: TGCGCCAGCAGCTTCGGACAGGGGATTGGGGGCGATGAGCAGTTCTTC. It codes for CASSFGQGIGGDEQFF. The chain employs TRBV5-1 and TRBJ2-1; 9 bases match TRBD1. Germline V gene lookup returns CDR1 SGHRS and CDR2 YFSETQ. This CDR3 is built from 16 residues. The V segment lost 2 bases and the J segment 8 bases; nucleotides outside the gene matches: 11.

This clone showed up just once. In nucleotides, the CDR3 is TGTGCCAGCAGTGAAGACCCCGTAGGGGTCGAGCAGTACTTC. Encoded protein: CASSEDPVGVEQYF. The chain has TRBV6-1 and TRBJ2-7, with D possibly being TRBD1 (5 bases). V was cut by 1 base and J by 6 bases, with 13 bases left in between. CDR3 size: 14 residues. CDR1 MNHNS and CDR2 SASEGT come from the germline V gene.

This clone was counted a single time. V is TRBV9 and J is TRBJ2-4; tentative D call: TRBD1 (7 bases). Germline V lookup: CDR1 SGDLS, CDR2 YYNGEE. The V and J ends lost 4 bases and 5 bases respectively, with 16 bases between them. The CDR3 totals 15 residues. The CDR3 protein is CASSQGGGLQNIQYF. CDR3 sequence (DNA): TGTGCCAGCAGCCAAGGAGGGGGCCTTCAAAACATTCAGTACTTC.

V usage is TRBV24-1 and J usage is TRBJ2-1; D might be TRBD1 (6 bases). The CDR3 loop spans 16 amino acids. Germline CDR1 and CDR2: KGHDR and SFDVKD. With 9 bases removed from V and 0 bases from J, the gap between germline ends came to 17 bases. Here the CDR3 DNA reads TGTGCCACCTCCGACAGGCAATCGAGCTCCTACAATGAGCAGTTCTTC. It encodes CATSDRQSSSYNEQFF.

V gene TRBV19 combines with J gene TRBJ1-2; D is perhaps TRBD1 (6 bases). Trimming cost V 7 bases and J 4 bases, with 13 bases left between them. The CDR3 is 13 amino acids. Germline V lookup: CDR1 LNHDA, CDR2 SQIVND (reference sequence). The CDR3: CASNSKQGYGYTF. Written as DNA, the CDR3 is TGTGCCAGTAATTCTAAACAGGGCTATGGCTACACCTTC.

The rearrangement joins TRBV19 to TRBJ2-3, with D tentatively TRBD1 (5 bases). Trimming removed 4 bases from V and 2 bases from J, with 19 bases in between. The CDR3 is made up of 17 amino acids. CDR1 LNHDA and CDR2 SQIVND come from the germline V gene (reference sequence). CDR3 sequence (DNA): TGTGCCAGTAGTAACTTCGCCAGGGTTGAAGACACAGATACGCAGTATTTT. Its translation is CASSNFARVEDTDTQYF.

The chain couples TRBV5-4 to TRBJ2-1; possible D gene TRBD1, 5 bases. The CDR3 length is 14 residues. Trimming pared 4 bases from V and 8 bases from J, leaving 16 bases between. The V gene's germline CDR1 is SGHNT and CDR2 YYREEE (reference sequence). CDR3 sequence reads: CASSTDSLTHEQFF. In DNA form, the CDR3 reads TGTGCCAGCAGCACAGACAGCCTTACGCATGAGCAGTTCTTC.

The chain carries TRBV4-1 and TRBJ1-1; D possibly corresponds to TRBD1 (6 bases). Germline CDR1 reads MGHRA; CDR2 reads YSYEKL. V was cut by 1 base and J by 1 base, with 10 bases left in between. The CDR3 loop spans 15 amino acids. For the CDR3, the DNA is TGCGCCAGCAGCCAAGTGGGGGCGGAGAACACTGAAGCTTTCTTT. It encodes CASSQVGAENTEAFF.

This CDR3 is CAWGGLAVETQYF. In nucleotides, the CDR3 is TGTGCCTGGGGGGGACTAGCGGTCGAGACCCAGTACTTC. The gene calls are TRBV30 and TRBJ2-5; TRBD2 agrees at 11 bases. CDR1 and CDR2 from the germline V gene are GTSNPN and SVGIG (reference sequence). This CDR3 has 13 residues. V shed 5 bases and J 5 bases; nucleotides not matched to a gene: 4.